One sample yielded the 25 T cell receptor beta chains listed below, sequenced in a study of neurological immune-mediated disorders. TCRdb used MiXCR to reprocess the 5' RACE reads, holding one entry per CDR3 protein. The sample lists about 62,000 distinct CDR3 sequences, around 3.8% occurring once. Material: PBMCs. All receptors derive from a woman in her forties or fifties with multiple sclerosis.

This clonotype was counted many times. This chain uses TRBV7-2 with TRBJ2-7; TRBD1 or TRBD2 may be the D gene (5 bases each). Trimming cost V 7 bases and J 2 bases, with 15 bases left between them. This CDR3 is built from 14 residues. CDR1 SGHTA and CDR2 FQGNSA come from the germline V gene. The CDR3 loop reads CASNPVGAPYEQYF. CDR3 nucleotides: TGTGCCAGCAACCCCGTCGGGGCCCCCTACGAGCAGTACTTC.

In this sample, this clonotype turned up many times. CDR3 coding DNA: TGTGCCAGCAGTCCTCCGGTCTCTGAAAAACTGTTTTTT. It specifies CASSPPVSEKLFF. This rearrangement joins TRBV12-3 or TRBV12-4 to TRBJ1-4, with unresolved D. CDR3 size: 13 residues. The V and J ends lost 5 bases and 7 bases respectively, with 11 bases between them.

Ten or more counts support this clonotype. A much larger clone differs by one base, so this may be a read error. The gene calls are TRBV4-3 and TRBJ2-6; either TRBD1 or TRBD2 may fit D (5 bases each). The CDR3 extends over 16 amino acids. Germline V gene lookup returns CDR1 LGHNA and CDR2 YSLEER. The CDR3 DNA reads TGCGCCAGCAGCCAAGATGAGGGAGCTGGGGCCAAAGTCCTGACTTTC. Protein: CASSQDEGAGAKVLTF.

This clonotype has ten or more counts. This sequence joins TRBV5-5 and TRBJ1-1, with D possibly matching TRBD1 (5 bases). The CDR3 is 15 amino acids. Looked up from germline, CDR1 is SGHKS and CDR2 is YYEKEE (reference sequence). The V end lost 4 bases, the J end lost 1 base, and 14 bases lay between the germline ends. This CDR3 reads CASSPRDRENTEAFF. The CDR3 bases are TGTGCCAGCAGCCCAAGGGACCGTGAGAACACTGAAGCTTTCTTT.

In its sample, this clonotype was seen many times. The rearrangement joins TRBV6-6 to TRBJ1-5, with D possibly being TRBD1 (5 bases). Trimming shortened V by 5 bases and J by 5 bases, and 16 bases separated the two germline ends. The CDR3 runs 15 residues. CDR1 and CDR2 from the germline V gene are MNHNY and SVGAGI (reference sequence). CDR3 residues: CASSAPGTADQPQHF. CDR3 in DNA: TGTGCCAGCAGTGCCCCAGGGACGGCTGATCAGCCCCAGCATTTT.

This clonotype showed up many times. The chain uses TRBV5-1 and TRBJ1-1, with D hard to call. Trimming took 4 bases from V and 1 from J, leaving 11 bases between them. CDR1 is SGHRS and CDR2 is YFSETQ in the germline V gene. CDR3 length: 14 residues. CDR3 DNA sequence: TGCGCCAGCAGCCCTGGACCTTCGAACACTGAAGCTTTCTTT. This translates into CASSPGPSNTEAFF. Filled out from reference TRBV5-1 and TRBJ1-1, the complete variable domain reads KAGVTQTPRYLIKTRGQQVTLSCSPISGHRSVSWYQQTPGQGLQFLFEYFSETQRNKGNFPGRFSGRQFSNSRSEMNVSTLELGDSALYLCASSPGPSNTEAFFGQGTRLTVV.

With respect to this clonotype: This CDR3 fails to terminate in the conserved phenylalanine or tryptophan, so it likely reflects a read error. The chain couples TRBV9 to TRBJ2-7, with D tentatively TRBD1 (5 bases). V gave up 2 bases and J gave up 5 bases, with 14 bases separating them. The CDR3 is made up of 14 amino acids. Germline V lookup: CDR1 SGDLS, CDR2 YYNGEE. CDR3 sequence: CASSVGPGFNEQYN. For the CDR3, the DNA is TGTGCCAGCAGCGTCGGTCCAGGGTTCAACGAGCAGTACAAC.

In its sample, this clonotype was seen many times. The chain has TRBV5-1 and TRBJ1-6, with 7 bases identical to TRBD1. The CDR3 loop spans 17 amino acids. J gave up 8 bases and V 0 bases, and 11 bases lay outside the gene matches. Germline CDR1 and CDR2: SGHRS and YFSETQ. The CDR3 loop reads CASSLGDFGTVDSPLHF. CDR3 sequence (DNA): TGCGCCAGCAGCTTGGGGGATTTTGGGACAGTAGATTCACCCCTCCACTTT. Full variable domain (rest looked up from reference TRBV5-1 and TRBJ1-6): KAGVTQTPRYLIKTRGQQVTLSCSPISGHRSVSWYQQTPGQGLQFLFEYFSETQRNKGNFPGRFSGRQFSNSRSEMNVSTLELGDSALYLCASSLGDFGTVDSPLHFGNGTRLTVT.

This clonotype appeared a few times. CDR3 loop: CASSPLFPTDTQYF. In nucleotides, the CDR3 is TGTGCCAGCAGCCCACTTTTTCCGACGGATACGCAGTATTTT. V is TRBV7-9 and J is TRBJ2-3; D ambiguous. V was cut by 5 bases and J by 6 bases, with 15 bases left in between. Germline V CDR1 and CDR2: SEHNR, FQNEAQ (reference sequence). This CDR3 has 14 residues.

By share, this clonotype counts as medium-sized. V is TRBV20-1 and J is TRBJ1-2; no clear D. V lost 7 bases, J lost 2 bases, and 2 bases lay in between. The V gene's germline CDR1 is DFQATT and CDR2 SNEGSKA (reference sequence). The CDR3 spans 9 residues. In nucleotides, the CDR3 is TGCAGTGTAAACTATGGCTACACCTTC. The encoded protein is CSVNYGYTF.

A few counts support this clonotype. The CDR3 nucleotides are TGCAGTGCTAGTGCTAGCGGGCTCCCCAATGAGCAGTTCTTC. Encoded protein: CSASASGLPNEQFF. The rearrangement links TRBV20-1 to TRBJ2-1; 8 nucleotides match TRBD2. CDR1 DFQATT and CDR2 SNEGSKA come from the germline V gene (reference sequence). The CDR3 has 14 residues. V dropped 3 bases and J dropped 6; count of bases not matched to a gene: 7.

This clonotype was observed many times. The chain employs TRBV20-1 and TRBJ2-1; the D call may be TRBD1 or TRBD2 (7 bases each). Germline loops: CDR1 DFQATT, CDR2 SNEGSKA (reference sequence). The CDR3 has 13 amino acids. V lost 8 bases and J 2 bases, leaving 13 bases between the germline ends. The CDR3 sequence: CSSGDSPYNEQFF. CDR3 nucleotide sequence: TGCAGTAGCGGGGACAGCCCCTACAATGAGCAGTTCTTC.

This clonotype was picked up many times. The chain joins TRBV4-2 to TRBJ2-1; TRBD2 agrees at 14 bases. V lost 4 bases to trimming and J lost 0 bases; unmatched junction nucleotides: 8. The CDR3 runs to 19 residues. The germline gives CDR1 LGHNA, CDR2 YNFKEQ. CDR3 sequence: CASSLRTSGRLSSYNEQFF. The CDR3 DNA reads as TGTGCCAGCAGCCTTCGGACTAGCGGGAGGCTTAGCTCCTACAATGAGCAGTTCTTC.

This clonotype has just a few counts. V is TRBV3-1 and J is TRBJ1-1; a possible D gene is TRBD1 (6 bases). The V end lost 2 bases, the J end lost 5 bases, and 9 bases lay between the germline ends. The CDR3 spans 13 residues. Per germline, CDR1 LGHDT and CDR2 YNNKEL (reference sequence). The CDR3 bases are TGTGCCAGCAGCCAATACCAGGGGACTGAAGCTTTCTTT. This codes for CASSQYQGTEAFF.

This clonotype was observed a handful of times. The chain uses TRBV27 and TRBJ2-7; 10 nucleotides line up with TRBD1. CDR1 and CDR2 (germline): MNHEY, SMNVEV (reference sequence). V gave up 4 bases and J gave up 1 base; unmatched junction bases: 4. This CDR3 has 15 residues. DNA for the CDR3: TGTGCCAGCAGTTCGGGACAGGGGCCTTCCTACGAGCAGTACTTC. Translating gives CASSSGQGPSYEQYF.

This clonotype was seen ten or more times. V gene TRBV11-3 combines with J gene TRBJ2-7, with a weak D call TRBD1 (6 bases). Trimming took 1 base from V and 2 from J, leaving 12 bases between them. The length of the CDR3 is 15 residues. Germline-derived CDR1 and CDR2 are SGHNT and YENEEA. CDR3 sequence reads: CASSLGGTKTYEQYF. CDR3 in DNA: TGTGCCAGCAGCTTAGGTGGGACAAAAACCTACGAGCAGTACTTC. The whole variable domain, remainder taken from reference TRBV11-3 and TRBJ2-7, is EAGVVQSPRYKIIEKKQPVAFWCNPISGHNTLYWYLQNLGQGPELLIRYENEEAVDDSQLPKDRFSAERLKGVDSTLKIQPAELGDSAVYLCASSLGGTKTYEQYFGPGTRLTVT.

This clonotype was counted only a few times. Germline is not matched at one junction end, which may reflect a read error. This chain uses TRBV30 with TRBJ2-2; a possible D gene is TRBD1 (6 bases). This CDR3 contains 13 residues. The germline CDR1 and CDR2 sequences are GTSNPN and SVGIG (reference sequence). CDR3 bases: TGTGCCTGGATTGGGGGCGGCACCGGGGAGATGTTTTTT. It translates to CAWIGGGTGEMFF.

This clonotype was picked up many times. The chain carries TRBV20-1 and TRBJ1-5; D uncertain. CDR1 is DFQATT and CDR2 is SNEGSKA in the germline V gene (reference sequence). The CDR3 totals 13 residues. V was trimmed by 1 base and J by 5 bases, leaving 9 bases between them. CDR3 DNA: TGCAGTGCTAGAGGCTCCCAACATCAGCCCCAGCATTTT. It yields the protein CSARGSQHQPQHF.

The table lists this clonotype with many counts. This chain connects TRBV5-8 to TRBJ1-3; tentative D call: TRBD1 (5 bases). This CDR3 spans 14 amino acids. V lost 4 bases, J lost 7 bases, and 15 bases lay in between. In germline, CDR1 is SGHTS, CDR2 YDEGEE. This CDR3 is CASSLKTRGNTIYF. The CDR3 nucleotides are TGTGCCAGCAGCCTTAAGACCCGGGGGAACACCATATATTTT.

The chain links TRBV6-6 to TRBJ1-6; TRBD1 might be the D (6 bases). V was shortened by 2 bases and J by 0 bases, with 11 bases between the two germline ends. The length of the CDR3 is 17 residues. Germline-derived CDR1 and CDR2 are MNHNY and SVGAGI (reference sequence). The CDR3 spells CASSYRTASSYNSPLHF. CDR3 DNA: TGTGCCAGCAGTTACCGGACAGCGAGCTCCTATAATTCACCCCTCCACTTT.

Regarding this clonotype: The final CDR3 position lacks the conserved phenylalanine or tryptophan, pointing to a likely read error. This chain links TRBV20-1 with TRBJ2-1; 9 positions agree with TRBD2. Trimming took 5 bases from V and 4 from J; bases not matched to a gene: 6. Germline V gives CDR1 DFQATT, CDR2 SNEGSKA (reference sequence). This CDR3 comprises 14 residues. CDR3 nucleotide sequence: TGCAGTGCTGCGGGAGGGCCCCCATACAATGAGCAGTTCATC. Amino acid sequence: CSAAGGPPYNEQFI.

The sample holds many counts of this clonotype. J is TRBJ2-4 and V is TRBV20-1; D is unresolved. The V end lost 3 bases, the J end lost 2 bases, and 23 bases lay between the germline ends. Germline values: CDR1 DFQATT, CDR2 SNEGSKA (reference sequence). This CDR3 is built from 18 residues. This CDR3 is CSASIPNRYVDTKNIQYF. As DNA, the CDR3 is TGCAGTGCTAGTATCCCCAACAGATACGTGGATACCAAAAACATTCAGTACTTC.

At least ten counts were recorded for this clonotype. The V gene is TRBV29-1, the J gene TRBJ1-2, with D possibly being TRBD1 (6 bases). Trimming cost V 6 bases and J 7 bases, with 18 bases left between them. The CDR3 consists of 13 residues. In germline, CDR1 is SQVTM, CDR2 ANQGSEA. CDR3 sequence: CSVGGGGEGGYTF. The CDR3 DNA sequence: TGCAGCGTGGGGGGAGGGGGAGAGGGTGGCTACACCTTC.

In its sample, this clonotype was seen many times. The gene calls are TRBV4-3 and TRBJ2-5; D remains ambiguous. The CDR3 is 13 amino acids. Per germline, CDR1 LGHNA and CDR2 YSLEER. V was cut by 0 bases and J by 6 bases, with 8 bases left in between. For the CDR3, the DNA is TGCGCCAGCAGCCAAGATGTGGTAAAGACCCAGTACTTC. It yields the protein CASSQDVVKTQYF.

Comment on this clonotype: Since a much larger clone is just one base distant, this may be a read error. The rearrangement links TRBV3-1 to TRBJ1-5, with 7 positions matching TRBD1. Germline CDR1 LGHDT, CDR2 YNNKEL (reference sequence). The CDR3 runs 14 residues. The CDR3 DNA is TGTGTCAGCAGCCCCTCGACAGGGTACCAGCCCCAGCATTTT. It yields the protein CVSSPSTGYQPQHF.